Following are 18 T cell receptor beta chains from one sample sequenced in a study of post-analysis software for immune sequencing data. The authors incorporated unique molecular identifiers into the TCR beta cDNA libraries. TCRdb called the PCR reads again in MiXCR, with one record for every CDR3 protein. The table includes about 620,000 distinct CDR3 sequences, roughly 45% detected once. Study-wide points: Patients had higher frequencies than controls of about 5 TRBV segments, including TRBV5-6, TRBV5-1 and TRBV20-1.

These TCRs' antigens remain unknown. The specimen was blood. The receptors here all came from a girl aged 5-17 years with multiple sclerosis.

The chain carries TRBV14 and TRBJ2-1; 10 nucleotides line up with TRBD2. Germline assignment: CDR1 SGHDN and CDR2 FVKESK. The CDR3 has 15 residues. V was pared by 1 base and J by 5 bases, with 2 bases of the junction left unmatched. CDR3 loop: CASSQVTSGNNEQFF. The CDR3 DNA reads as TGTGCCAGCAGCCAAGTTACTAGCGGGAACAATGAGCAGTTCTTC. Using reference TRBV14 and TRBJ2-1 for the parts outside the CDR3, the full variable domain is EAGVTQFPSHSVIEKGQTVTLRCDPISGHDNLYWYRRVMGKEIKFLLHFVKESKQDESGMPNNRFLAERTGGTYSTLKVQPAELEDSGVYFCASSQVTSGNNEQFFGPGTRLTVL.

CDR3 region: CASSLGVAGGYTF. DNA of the CDR3: TGTGCCAGCAGCTTGGGGGTTGCTGGTGGCTACACCTTC. This rearrangement joins TRBV7-2 to TRBJ1-2, with D perhaps matching TRBD1 (5 bases). The ends were cut back, 3 bases at V and 7 bases at J, with 12 bases in the middle. CDR1 is SGHTA, CDR2 FQGNSA, per germline. The CDR3 totals 13 residues.

The chain couples TRBV10-3 to TRBJ2-1; unclear D gene. Deletions cut 4 bases from V and 8 bases from J, with 21 bases between. Germline values: CDR1 ENHRY, CDR2 SYGVKD. The CDR3 has 16 residues. CDR3 sequence (DNA): TGTGCCATCAGTGGATCTTTTTTGCGGCCCTTCGATGAGCAGTTCTTC. Protein product: CAISGSFLRPFDEQFF.

This rearrangement joins TRBV5-1 to TRBJ2-7; D remains ambiguous. Germline CDR1 SGHRS, CDR2 YFSETQ. The CDR3 spans 14 residues. Trimming pared 0 bases from V and 2 bases from J, leaving 9 bases between. CDR3 amino acids: CASSLAQTTYEQYF. The CDR3 nucleotides are TGCGCCAGCAGCTTGGCCCAGACGACCTACGAGCAGTACTTC.

The gene calls are TRBV20-1 and TRBJ2-1, with 9 bases matching TRBD1. The CDR3 runs to 15 residues. Germline V gene data show CDR1 as DFQATT and CDR2 as SNEGSKA (reference sequence). The J segment lost 1 base and the V segment lost 4 bases, leaving 5 bases of the junction unmatched. In nucleotides, the CDR3 is TGCAGTGCTACCACAGGGGGCTGGTCCTACAATGAGCAGTTCTTC. Translation: CSATTGGWSYNEQFF.

This clonotype was seen a handful of times. CDR3 nucleotides: TGTGCCAGCAGTTACTCTCGAGCTGGGGCCAACGTCCTGACTTTC. It codes for CASSYSRAGANVLTF. The chain joins TRBV6-6 to TRBJ2-6; unclear D gene. This CDR3 spans 15 amino acids. V was trimmed by 0 bases and J by 2 bases, leaving 5 bases between them. Germline V gene lookup returns CDR1 MNHNY and CDR2 SVGAGI (reference sequence).

CDR3 residues: CASRLRGSTDTQYF. The CDR3 coding sequence is TGTGCCAGCAGGTTGAGGGGGAGCACAGATACGCAGTATTTT. This rearrangement joins TRBV7-2 to TRBJ2-3; weak D call: TRBD1 (6 bases). Trimming left V 6 bases short and J 0 bases short, with 10 bases between. Germline values: CDR1 SGHTA, CDR2 FQGNSA. The CDR3 runs to 14 residues.

A few counts support this clonotype. The chain carries TRBV20-1 and TRBJ2-5, with D possibly being TRBD1 (6 bases). The germline V gene has CDR1 DFQATT and CDR2 SNEGSKA (reference sequence). There are 12 residues in the CDR3. The ends were cut back, 6 bases at V and 4 bases at J, with 12 bases in the middle. The CDR3 region has the DNA TGCAGTGCCACTACAGGGTTAGAGACCCAGTACTTC. It is translated as CSATTGLETQYF.

This clonotype has a handful of counts. The chain carries TRBV7-9 and TRBJ2-5; TRBD1 is a possible D gene (6 bases). The CDR3 has 14 amino acids. The V and J ends lost 5 bases and 3 bases respectively, with 13 bases between them. Looked up from germline, CDR1 is SEHNR and CDR2 is FQNEAQ (reference sequence). The CDR3 nucleotides are TGTGCCAGCAGCCCTCAGGGGTTCGAAGAGACCCAGTACTTC. Translating it yields CASSPQGFEETQYF.

The gene calls are TRBV5-4 and TRBJ2-1; tentatively, D is TRBD1 or TRBD2 (6 bases each). V gave up 2 bases and J gave up 0 bases, with 27 bases separating them. The germline gives CDR1 SGHNT, CDR2 YYREEE (reference sequence). The CDR3 sequence is 21 residues long. The CDR3 nucleotides are TGTGCCAGCAGCTTTAAGGGGGGACTGGCGGGATATTACAACTCCTACAATGAGCAGTTCTTC. It is translated as CASSFKGGLAGYYNSYNEQFF.

This rearrangement joins TRBV4-1 to TRBJ2-1, with no clear D. Trimming took 0 bases from V and 1 from J, leaving 10 bases between them. Per the germline V gene, CDR1 is MGHRA and CDR2 is YSYEKL. This CDR3 comprises 16 residues. The CDR3 region is CASSQEGLGSYNEQFF. The CDR3 nucleotides are TGCGCCAGCAGCCAAGAAGGGCTGGGGTCCTACAATGAGCAGTTCTTC.

The chain recombines TRBV2 with TRBJ2-4, with D unclear. V was trimmed by 9 bases and J by 4 bases, leaving 13 bases between them. The CDR3 sequence is 13 residues long. From germline, CDR1 is SNHLY and CDR2 FYNNEI. The CDR3 loop is CARQTPSKNIQYF. In DNA form, the CDR3 reads TGTGCCAGGCAGACCCCGTCAAAAAACATTCAGTACTTC.

The V call is TRBV20-1, the J call TRBJ1-6, with D uncertain. Trimming cost V 3 bases and J 1 base, with 13 bases left between them. The CDR3 has 16 amino acids. The germline V gene encodes CDR1 DFQATT and CDR2 SNEGSKA (reference sequence). The CDR3 reads CSASDSTRSYNSPLHF. CDR3 DNA sequence: TGCAGTGCTAGTGACTCCACAAGGTCCTATAATTCACCCCTCCACTTT.

The chain couples TRBV5-1 to TRBJ2-5; D is unresolved. Trimming cost V 0 bases and J 11 bases, with 11 bases left between them. The CDR3 extends over 12 amino acids. Germline CDR1 SGHRS, CDR2 YFSETQ. CDR3 in amino acids: CASSLEHQEQYF. DNA of the CDR3: TGCGCCAGCAGCTTGGAACACCAAGAGCAGTACTTC.

Notes on this clonotype: The junction differs from germline at one of its ends, possibly a read error. The J gene is TRBJ2-6, the V gene TRBV7-2; D is undetermined. Per germline, CDR1 SGHTA and CDR2 FQGNSA. This CDR3 contains 16 residues. The CDR3 DNA is TGTGCCAACAGCTTATCACGAGACTCTGGGGCCAACGTCCTGACTTTC. Encoded protein: CANSLSRDSGANVLTF. Using reference TRBV7-2 and TRBJ2-6 for the parts outside the CDR3, the full variable domain is GAGVSQSPSNKVTEKGKDVELRCDPISGHTALYWYRQSLGQGLEFLIYFQGNSAPDKSGLPSDRFSAERTGGSVSTLTIQRTQQEDSAVYLCANSLSRDSGANVLTFGAGSRLTVL.

The count of this clonotype is one. This chain uses TRBV11-2 with TRBJ2-1, with 8 bases that match TRBD2. Per germline, CDR1 SGHAT and CDR2 FQNNGV. The junction had 4 bases not matched to a gene; V was cut back by 2 bases and J by 1 base. This CDR3 contains 16 residues. The CDR3 loop is CASSLRRGDSYNEQFF. CDR3 coding DNA: TGTGCCAGCAGCTTAAGGCGGGGGGATTCCTACAATGAGCAGTTCTTC.

This clonotype was recorded a few times. V is TRBV10-2 and J is TRBJ2-7, with a possible D match to TRBD2 (6 bases). CDR1 and CDR2 (germline): WSHSY, SAAADI. Trimming pared 6 bases from V and 2 bases from J, leaving 11 bases between. CDR3 size: 13 residues. The CDR3 sequence: CASSVAETYEQYF. The CDR3 nucleotides read TGCGCCAGCAGCGTAGCGGAAACCTACGAGCAGTACTTC.

The rearrangement links TRBV12-3 or TRBV12-4 to TRBJ2-7; D may correspond to TRBD1 or TRBD2 (5 bases each). The CDR3 is made up of 14 amino acids. Trimming left V 7 bases short and J 0 bases short, with 13 bases between. The chain's CDR3 is CASTEGLSSYEQYF. The CDR3 nucleotides are TGTGCCAGCACCGAGGGGCTTAGCTCCTACGAGCAGTACTTC.